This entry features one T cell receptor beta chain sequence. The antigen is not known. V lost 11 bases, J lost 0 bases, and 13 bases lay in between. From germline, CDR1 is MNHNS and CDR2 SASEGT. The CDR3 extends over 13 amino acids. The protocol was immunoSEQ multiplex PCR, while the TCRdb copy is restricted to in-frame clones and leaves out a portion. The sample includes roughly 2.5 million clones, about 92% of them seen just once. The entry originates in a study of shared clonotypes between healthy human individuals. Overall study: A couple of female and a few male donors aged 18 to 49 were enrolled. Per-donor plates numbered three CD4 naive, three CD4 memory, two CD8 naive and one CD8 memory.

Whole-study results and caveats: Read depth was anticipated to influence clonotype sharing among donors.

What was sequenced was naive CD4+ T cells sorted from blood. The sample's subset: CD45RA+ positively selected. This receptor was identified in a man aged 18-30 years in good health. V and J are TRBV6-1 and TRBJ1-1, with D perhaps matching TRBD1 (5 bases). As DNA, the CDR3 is TGTGCCGAGGGACTTACCATGAACACTGAAGCTTTCTTT. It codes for CAEGLTMNTEAFF.